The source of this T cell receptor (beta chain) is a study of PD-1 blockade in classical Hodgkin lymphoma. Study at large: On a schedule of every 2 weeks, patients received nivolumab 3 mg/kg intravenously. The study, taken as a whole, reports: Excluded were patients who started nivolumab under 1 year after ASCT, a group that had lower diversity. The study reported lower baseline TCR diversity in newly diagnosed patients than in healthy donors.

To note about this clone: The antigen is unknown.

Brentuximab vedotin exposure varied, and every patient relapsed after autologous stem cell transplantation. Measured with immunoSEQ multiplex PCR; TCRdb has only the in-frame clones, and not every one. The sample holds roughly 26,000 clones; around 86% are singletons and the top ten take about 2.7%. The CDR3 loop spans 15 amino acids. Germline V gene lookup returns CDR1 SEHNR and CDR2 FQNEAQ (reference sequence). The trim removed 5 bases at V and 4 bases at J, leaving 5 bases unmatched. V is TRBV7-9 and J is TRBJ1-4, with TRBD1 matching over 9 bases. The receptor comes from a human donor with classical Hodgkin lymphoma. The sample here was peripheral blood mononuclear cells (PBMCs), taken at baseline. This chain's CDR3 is CASSLDRGFNEKLFF. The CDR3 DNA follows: TGTGCCAGCAGCCTCGACAGGGGGTTTAATGAAAAACTGTTTTTT.